The 3 T cell receptor beta chains reported below all come from one sample, sequenced in a study of blood T cell repertoires in COVID-19. The table came from immunoSEQ multiplex PCR; TCRdb's copy has only in-frame clones and leaves some out. The sample records fewer than 50,000 clones, 90% being singletons. The sequencing sample was made of peripheral blood. The receptor set was obtained from a human donor in a cohort sampled during active COVID-19.

The chain recombines TRBV21-1 with TRBJ2-7; TRBD1 was called by the table and not checked on the DNA. TRBV21-1 is designated a pseudogene. The CDR3 contains 18 residues. CDR3 DNA sequence: TGTGCCAGCAGTTCGGGACAAGGACATCCATCGGACTCCTACGAGCAGTACTTC. Translation gives CASSSGQGHPSDSYEQYF.

The chain combines TRBV5-8 with TRBJ2-3; D is possibly TRBD1 (5 bases). The germline V gene encodes CDR1 SGHTS and CDR2 YDEGEE. Trimming took off 4 bases at V and 5 bases at J, with 17 bases between the two ends. The CDR3 consists of 15 residues. The CDR3 loop reads CASSQDQGWGDTQYF. CDR3 coding DNA: TGTGCCAGCAGCCAAGACCAGGGATGGGGAGATACGCAGTATTTT.

This chain connects TRBV30 to TRBJ2-7, with a tentative D call TRBD1 (5 bases). The germline V gene encodes CDR1 GTSNPN and CDR2 SVGIG (reference sequence). CDR3 length equals 13 residues. V dropped 4 bases and J dropped 3 bases, with 13 bases sitting between them. CDR3 region: CAWMGRKFYEQYF. The CDR3 region has the DNA TGTGCCTGGATGGGGCGGAAATTCTACGAGCAGTACTTC.